What follows are 5 T cell receptor beta chains derived from one specimen sequenced in a study of blood T cells in healthy people across ages. For the second PCR, which ran for roughly 7 to 11 cycles, a sample-barcoded 5' primer and a J-beta primer mix were used. TCRdb reanalysed the 5' RACE reads using MiXCR and keeps one entry per CDR3 protein. The sample holds hundreds of thousands of distinct CDR3 sequences, roughly 50% seen once. The sample taken for sequencing was blood. Receptors were obtained from a woman aged 60 to 75 in good health.

V is TRBV4-2 and J is TRBJ2-7; a weak D match, TRBD1 (5 bases). The germline V gene encodes CDR1 LGHNA and CDR2 YNFKEQ. Deletions cut 4 bases from V and 2 bases from J, with 15 bases between. The CDR3 loop spans 15 amino acids. CDR3 loop: CASSPRVDSTYEQYF. CDR3 coding DNA: TGTGCCAGCAGCCCAAGAGTTGACAGCACCTACGAGCAGTACTTC.

The chain couples TRBV20-1 to TRBJ2-7; 12 bases match TRBD1. Germline V gene lookup returns CDR1 DFQATT and CDR2 SNEGSKA (reference sequence). With V trimmed by 2 bases and J by 5 bases, 7 bases remained unmatched. The length of the CDR3 is 15 residues. Here the CDR3 reads CSARSPGTGGNEQYF. The DNA for the CDR3 is TGCAGTGCTAGATCACCCGGGACAGGGGGCAACGAGCAGTACTTC.

This CDR3 reads CSWGRAGMQYF. The CDR3 nucleotides are TGCAGCTGGGGGCGGGCGGGTATGCAGTATTTT. This rearrangement joins TRBV29-1 to TRBJ2-3; D possibly corresponds to TRBD1 (6 bases). Trimming removed 8 bases at V and 11 bases at J, with 17 bases between. Germline V gives CDR1 SQVTM, CDR2 ANQGSEA. The CDR3 runs to 11 residues.

This clonotype was observed a handful of times. The chain links TRBV4-2 to TRBJ1-1; D may be TRBD1 (6 bases). The V gene lost 2 bases and the J gene lost 4 bases, with 17 bases spanning the gap. Germline assignment: CDR1 LGHNA and CDR2 YNFKEQ. The length of the CDR3 is 16 residues. For the CDR3, the DNA is TGTGCCAGCAGCCAACGCTCGGACAGAGGGAGCACTGAAGCTTTCTTT. Translating gives CASSQRSDRGSTEAFF.

This chain uses TRBV20-1 with TRBJ2-7; D not certain. The ends were cut back, 3 bases at V and 5 bases at J, with 17 bases in the middle. Looked up from germline, CDR1 is DFQATT and CDR2 is SNEGSKA (reference sequence). The CDR3 consists of 14 residues. The CDR3 DNA sequence: TGCAGTGCTAGCCGAGATCCCGTCCAGAACGAGCAGTACTTC. Translated, it gives CSASRDPVQNEQYF.